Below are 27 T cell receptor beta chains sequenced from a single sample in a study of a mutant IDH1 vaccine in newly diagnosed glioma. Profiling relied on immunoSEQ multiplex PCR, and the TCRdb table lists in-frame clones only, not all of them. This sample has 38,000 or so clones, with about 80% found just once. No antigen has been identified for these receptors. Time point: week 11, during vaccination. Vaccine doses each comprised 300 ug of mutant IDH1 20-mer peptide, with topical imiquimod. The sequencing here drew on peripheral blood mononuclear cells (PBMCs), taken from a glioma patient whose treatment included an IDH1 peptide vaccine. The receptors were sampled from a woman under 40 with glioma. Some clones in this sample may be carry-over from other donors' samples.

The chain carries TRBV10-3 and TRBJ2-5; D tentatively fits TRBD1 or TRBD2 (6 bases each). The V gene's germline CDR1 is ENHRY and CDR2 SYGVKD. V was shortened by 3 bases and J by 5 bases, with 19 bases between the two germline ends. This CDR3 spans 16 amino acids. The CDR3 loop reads CAISEGGPRRGETQYF. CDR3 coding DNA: TGTGCCATCAGTGAAGGGGGGCCTAGACGTGGGGAGACCCAGTACTTC.

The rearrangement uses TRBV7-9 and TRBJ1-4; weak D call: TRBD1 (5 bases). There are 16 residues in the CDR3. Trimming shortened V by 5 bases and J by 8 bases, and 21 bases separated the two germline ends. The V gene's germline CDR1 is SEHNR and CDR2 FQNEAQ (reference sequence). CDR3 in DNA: TGTGCCAGCAGCGCAGAGGGTCGGAGGGGAGGCGAAAAACTGTTTTTT. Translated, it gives CASSAEGRRGGEKLFF.

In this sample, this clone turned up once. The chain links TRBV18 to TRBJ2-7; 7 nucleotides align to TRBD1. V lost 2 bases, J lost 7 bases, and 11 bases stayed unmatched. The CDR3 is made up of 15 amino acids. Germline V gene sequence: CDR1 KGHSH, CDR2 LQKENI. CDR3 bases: TGTGCCAGCTCACCAGGGACAGCCTACCTCGGGGAGCAGTACTTC. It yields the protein CASSPGTAYLGEQYF.

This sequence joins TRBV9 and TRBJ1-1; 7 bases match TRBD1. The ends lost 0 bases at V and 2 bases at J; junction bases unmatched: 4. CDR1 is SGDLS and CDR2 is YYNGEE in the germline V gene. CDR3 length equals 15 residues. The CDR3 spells CASSVGAGGNTEAFF. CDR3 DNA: TGTGCCAGCAGCGTAGGGGCAGGGGGTAACACTGAAGCTTTCTTT.

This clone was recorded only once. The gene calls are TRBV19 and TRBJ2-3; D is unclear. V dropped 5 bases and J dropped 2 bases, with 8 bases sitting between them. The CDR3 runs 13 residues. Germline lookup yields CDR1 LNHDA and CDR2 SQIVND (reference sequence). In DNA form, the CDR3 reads TGTGCCAGTAGTGTCGACCACACAGATACGCAGTATTTT. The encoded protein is CASSVDHTDTQYF.

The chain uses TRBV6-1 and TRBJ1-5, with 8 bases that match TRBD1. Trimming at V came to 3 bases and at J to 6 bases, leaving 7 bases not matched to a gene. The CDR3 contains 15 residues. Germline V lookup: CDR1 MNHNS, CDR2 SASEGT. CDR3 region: CASSEQGARGQPQHF. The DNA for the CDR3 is TGTGCCAGCAGTGAGCAGGGGGCTAGGGGTCAGCCCCAGCATTTT.

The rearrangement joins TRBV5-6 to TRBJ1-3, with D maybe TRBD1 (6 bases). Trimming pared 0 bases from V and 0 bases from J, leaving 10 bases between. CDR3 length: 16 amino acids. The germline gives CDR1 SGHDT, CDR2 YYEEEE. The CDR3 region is CASSLGGTSSGNTIYF. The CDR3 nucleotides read TGTGCCAGCAGCTTGGGGGGGACAAGCTCTGGAAACACCATATATTTT. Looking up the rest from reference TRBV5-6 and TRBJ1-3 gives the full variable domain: DAGVTQSPTHLIKTRGQQVTLRCSPKSGHDTVSWYQQALGQGPQFIFQYYEEEERQRGNFPDRFSGHQFPNYSSELNVNALLLGDSALYLCASSLGGTSSGNTIYFGEGSWLTVV.

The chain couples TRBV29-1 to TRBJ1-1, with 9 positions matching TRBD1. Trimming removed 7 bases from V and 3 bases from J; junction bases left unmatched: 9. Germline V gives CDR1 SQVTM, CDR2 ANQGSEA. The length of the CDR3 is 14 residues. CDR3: CSAYTGGWDTEAFF. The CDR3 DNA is TGCAGCGCATACACAGGGGGCTGGGACACTGAAGCTTTCTTT. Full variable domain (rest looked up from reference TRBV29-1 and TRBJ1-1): SAVISQKPSRDICQRGTSLTIQCQVDSQVTMMFWYRQQPGQSLTLIATANQGSEATYESGFVIDKFPISRPNLTFSTLTVSNMSPEDSSIYLCSAYTGGWDTEAFFGQGTRLTVV.

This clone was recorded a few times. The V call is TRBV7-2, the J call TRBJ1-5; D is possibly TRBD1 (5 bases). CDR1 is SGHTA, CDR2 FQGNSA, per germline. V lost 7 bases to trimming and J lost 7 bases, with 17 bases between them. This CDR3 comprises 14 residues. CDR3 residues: CASTPGRRGQPQHF. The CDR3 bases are TGTGCCAGCACCCCGGGACGTCGGGGGCAGCCCCAGCATTTT.

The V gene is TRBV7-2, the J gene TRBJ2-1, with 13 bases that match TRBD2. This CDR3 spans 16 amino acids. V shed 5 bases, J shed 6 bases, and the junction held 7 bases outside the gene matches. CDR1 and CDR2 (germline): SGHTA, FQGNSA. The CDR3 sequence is CASSARTSGSSNEQFF. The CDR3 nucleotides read TGTGCCAGCAGCGCCCGGACTAGCGGGAGTTCCAATGAGCAGTTCTTC.

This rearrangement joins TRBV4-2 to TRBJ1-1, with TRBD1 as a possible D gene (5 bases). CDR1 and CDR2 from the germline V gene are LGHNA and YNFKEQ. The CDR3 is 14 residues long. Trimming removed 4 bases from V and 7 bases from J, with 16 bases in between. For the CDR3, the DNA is TGTGCCAGCAGCCGACGCCGGGACTCAGATGAAGCTTTCTTT. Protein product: CASSRRRDSDEAFF.

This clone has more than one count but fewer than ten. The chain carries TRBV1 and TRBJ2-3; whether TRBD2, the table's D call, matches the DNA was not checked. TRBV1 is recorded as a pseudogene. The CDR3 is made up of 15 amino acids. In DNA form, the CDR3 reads TGCACCAGCAGCCCTCCGGGACTAGAGGCAGATACGCAGTATTTT. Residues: CTSSPPGLEADTQYF.

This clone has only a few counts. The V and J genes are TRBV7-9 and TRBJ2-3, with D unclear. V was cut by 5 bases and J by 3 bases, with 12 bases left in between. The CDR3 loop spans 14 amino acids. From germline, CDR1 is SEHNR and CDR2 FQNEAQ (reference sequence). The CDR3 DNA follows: TGTGCCAGCAGCCATTCTAGTGGTACAGATACGCAGTATTTT. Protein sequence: CASSHSSGTDTQYF.

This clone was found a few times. Here the CDR3 reads CASRTTSGQNTGELFF. The CDR3 DNA reads TGCGCCAGCAGAACCACTAGCGGTCAAAACACCGGGGAGCTGTTTTTT. This sequence joins TRBV5-1 and TRBJ2-2; 8 nucleotides match TRBD2. CDR1 and CDR2 (germline): SGHRS, YFSETQ. The V segment lost 5 bases and the J segment 2 bases; nucleotides outside the gene matches: 8. The CDR3 runs to 16 residues.

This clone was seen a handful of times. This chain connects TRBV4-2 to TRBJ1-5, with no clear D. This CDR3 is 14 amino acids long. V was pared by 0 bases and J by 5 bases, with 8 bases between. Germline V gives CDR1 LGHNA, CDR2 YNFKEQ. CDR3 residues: CASSQDGKDQPQHF. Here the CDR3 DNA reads TGTGCCAGCAGCCAAGACGGCAAGGATCAGCCCCAGCATTTT.

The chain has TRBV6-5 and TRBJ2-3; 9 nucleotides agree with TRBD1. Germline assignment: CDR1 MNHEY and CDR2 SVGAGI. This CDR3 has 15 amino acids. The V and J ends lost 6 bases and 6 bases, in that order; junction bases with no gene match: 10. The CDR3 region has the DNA TGTGCCAGCAGGAACCGGGACAGGGTTTGGGATACGCAGTATTTT. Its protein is CASRNRDRVWDTQYF.

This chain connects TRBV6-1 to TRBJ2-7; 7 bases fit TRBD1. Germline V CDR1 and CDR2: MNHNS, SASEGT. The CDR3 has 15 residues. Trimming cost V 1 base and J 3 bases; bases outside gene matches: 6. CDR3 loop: CASSEGTGDFYEQYF. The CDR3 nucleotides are TGTGCCAGCAGTGAAGGGACAGGAGATTTCTACGAGCAGTACTTC.

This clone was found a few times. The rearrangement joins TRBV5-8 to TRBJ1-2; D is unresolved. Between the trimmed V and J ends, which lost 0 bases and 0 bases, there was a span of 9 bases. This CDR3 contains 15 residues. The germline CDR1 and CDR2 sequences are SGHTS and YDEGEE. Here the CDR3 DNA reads TGTGCCAGCAGCTTGGGGCGGGGAGCTAACTATGGCTACACCTTC. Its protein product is CASSLGRGANYGYTF.

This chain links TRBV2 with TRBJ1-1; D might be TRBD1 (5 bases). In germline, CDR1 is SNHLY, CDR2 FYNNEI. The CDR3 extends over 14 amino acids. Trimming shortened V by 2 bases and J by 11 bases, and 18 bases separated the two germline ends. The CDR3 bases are TGTGCCAGCAGTGAATACCCCGGGGGGGAGTGGGCTTTCTTT. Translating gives CASSEYPGGEWAFF.

The CDR3 spells CASRRRGQYTGELFF. DNA of the CDR3: TGTGCCAGCAGGCGTCGGGGGCAATACACCGGGGAGCTGTTTTTT. The rearrangement joins TRBV11-3 to TRBJ2-2; D might be TRBD1 or TRBD2, each matching 6 bases. Trimming cost V 6 bases and J 3 bases, with 14 bases left between them. Per the germline V gene, CDR1 is SGHNT and CDR2 is YENEEA. This CDR3 contains 15 residues.

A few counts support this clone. The CDR3: CATRSRGDTEAFF. DNA of the CDR3: TGTGCCACCAGGTCCAGGGGGGATACTGAAGCTTTCTTT. The chain is built from TRBV2 and TRBJ1-1, with TRBD1 matching over 7 bases. V dropped 10 bases and J dropped 5; count of bases not matched to a gene: 10. The CDR3 length is 13 residues. Germline V gene data show CDR1 as SNHLY and CDR2 as FYNNEI.

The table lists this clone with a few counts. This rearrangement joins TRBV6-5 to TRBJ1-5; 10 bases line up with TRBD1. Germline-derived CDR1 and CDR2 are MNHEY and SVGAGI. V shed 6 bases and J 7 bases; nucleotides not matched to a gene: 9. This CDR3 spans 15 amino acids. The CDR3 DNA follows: TGTGCCAGCAGCTCCGGGACAGGGGAGGGACAGCCCCAGCATTTT. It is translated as CASSSGTGEGQPQHF.

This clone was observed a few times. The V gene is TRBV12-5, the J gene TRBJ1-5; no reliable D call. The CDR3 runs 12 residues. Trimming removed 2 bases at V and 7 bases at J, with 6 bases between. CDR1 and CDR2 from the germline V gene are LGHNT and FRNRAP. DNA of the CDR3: TGTGCTAGTGGTTTGAGAGGGCAGCCCCAGCATTTT. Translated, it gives CASGLRGQPQHF.

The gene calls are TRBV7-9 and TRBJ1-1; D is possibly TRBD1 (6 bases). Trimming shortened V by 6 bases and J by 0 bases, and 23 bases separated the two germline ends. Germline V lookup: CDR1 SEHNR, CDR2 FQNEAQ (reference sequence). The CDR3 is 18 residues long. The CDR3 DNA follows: TGTGCCAGCAGTCTAGCTCAGGACAGCCTCTCCATGAACACTGAAGCTTTCTTT. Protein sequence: CASSLAQDSLSMNTEAFF.

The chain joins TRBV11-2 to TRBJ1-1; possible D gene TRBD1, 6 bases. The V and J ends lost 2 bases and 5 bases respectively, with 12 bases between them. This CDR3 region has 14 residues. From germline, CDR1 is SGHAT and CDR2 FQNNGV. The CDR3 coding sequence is TGTGCCAGCAGCTTAACCCGGGGGCGTACTGAAGCTTTCTTT. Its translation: CASSLTRGRTEAFF.

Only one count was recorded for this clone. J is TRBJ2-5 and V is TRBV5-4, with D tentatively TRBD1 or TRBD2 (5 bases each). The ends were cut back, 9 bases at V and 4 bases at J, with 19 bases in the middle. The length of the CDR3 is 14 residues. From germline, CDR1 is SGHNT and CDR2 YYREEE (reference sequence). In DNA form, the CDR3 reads TGTGCCATAACTAAGAGGGACGGCCGAGAGACCCAGTACTTC. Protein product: CAITKRDGRETQYF.

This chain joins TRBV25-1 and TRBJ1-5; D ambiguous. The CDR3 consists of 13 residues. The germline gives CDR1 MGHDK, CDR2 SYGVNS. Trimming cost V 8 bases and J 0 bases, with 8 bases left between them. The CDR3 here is CASSALSNQPQHF. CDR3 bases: TGTGCCAGCTCGGCGCTTAGCAATCAGCCCCAGCATTTT.